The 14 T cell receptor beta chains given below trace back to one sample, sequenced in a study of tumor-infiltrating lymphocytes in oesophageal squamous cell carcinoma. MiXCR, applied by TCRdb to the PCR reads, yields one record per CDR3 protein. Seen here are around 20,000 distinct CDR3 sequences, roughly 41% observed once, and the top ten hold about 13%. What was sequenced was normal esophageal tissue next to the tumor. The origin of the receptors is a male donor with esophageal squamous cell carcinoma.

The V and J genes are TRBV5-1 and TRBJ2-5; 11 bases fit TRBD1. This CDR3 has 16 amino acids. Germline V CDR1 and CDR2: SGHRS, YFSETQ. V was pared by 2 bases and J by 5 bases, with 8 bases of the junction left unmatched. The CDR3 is CASSLNPGTGGETQYF. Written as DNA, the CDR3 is TGCGCCAGCAGCTTAAACCCCGGGACAGGGGGGGAGACCCAGTACTTC.

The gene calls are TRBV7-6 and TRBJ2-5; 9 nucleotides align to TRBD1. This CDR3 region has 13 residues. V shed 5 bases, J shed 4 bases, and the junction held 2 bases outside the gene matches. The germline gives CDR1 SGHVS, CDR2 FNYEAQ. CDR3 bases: TGTGCCAGCAGCATGGACAGGGGAGAGACCCAGTACTTC. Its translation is CASSMDRGETQYF. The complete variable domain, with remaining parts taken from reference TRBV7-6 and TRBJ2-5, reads GAGVSQSPRYKVTKRGQDVALRCDPISGHVSLYWYRQALGQGPEFLTYFNYEAQQDKSGLPNDRFSAERPEGSISTLTIQRTEQRDSAMYRCASSMDRGETQYFGPGTRLLVL.

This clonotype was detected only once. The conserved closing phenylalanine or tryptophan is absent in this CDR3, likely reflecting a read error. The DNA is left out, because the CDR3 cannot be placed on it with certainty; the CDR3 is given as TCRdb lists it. This chain's CDR3 is CATSARQGSYGYTFGS. The chain combines TRBV24-1 with TRBJ2-7; TRBD1 reflects the table's D call only, with no check against the DNA. CDR1 KGHDR and CDR2 SFDVKD come from the germline V gene. The CDR3 comprises 16 residues, both ends counted.

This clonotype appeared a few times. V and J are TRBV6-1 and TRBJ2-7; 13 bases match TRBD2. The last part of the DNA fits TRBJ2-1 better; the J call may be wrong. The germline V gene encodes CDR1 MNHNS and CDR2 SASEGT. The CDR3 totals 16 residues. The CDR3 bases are TGTGCCAGCAGATGGCCGGGACTAGCGGGGAACAATGAGCAGTTCTTC. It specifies CASRWPGLAGNNEQFF.

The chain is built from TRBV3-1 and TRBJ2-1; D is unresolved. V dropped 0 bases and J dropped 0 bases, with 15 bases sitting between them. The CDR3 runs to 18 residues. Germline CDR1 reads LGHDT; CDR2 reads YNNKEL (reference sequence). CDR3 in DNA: TGTGCCAGCAGCCAAGATCTACGACGGTCCGACTCCTACAATGAGCAGTTCTTC. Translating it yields CASSQDLRRSDSYNEQFF.

CDR3 DNA sequence: TGTGCCAGCAGTTTCCGGGACAGAACTCAAGAGACCCAGTACTTC. Translating gives CASSFRDRTQETQYF. The J gene is TRBJ2-1, the V gene TRBV28; TRBD1 agrees at 7 bases. With the DNA end fitting TRBJ2-5 better, the J assignment may be wrong. Germline CDR1 reads MDHEN; CDR2 reads SYDVKM. This CDR3 has 15 amino acids.

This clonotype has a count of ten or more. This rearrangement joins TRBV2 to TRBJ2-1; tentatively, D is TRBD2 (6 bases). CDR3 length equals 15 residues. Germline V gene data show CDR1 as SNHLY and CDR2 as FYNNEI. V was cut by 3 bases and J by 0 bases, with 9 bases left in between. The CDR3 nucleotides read TGTGCCAGCAGTGATGACGGGAGCTCCTACAATGAGCAGTTCTTC. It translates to CASSDDGSSYNEQFF. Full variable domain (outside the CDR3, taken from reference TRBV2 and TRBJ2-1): EPEVTQTPSHQVTQMGQEVILRCVPISNHLYFYWYRQILGQKVEFLVSFYNNEISEKSEIFDDQFSVERPDGSNFTLKIRSTKLEDSAMYFCASSDDGSSYNEQFFGPGTRLTVL.

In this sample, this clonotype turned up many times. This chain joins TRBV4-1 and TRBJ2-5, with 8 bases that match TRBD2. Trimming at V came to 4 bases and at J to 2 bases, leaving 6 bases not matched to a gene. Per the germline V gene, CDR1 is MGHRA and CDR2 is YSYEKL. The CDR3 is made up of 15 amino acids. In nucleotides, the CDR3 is TGCGCCAGCAGCCTTAGCGGGGCGGTACAAGAGACCCAGTACTTC. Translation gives CASSLSGAVQETQYF.

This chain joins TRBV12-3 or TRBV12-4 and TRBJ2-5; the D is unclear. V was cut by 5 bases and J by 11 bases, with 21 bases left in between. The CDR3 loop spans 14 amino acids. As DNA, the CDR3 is TGTGCCAGCAGTGGCTCCAACCTCCGCAATGAGCAGTACTTC. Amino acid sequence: CASSGSNLRNEQYF.

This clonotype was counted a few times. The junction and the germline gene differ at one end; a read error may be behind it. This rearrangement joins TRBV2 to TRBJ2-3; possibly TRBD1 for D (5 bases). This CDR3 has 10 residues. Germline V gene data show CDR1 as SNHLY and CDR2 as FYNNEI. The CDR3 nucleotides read TGTGCCAGCAGTGAGGGGCCCCAAATCTTC. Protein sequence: CASSEGPQIF.

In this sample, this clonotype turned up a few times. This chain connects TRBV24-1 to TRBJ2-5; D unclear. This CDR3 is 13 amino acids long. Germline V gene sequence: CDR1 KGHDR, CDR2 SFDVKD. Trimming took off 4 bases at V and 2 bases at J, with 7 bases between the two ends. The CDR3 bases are TGTGCCACCAGTGAGGCGTCTCAAGAGACCCAGTACTTC. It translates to CATSEASQETQYF.

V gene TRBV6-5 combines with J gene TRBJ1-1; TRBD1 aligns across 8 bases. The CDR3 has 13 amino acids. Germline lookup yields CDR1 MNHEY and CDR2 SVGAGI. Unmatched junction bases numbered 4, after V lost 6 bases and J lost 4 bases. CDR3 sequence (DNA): TGTGCCAGCAGAGGACAGGGTCTCACTGAAGCTTTCTTT. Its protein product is CASRGQGLTEAFF.

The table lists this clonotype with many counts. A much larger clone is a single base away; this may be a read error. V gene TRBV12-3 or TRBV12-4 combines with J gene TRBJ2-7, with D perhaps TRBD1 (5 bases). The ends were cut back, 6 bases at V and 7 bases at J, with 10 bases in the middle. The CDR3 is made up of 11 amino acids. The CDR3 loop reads CASSQGREQYF. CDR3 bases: TGTGCCAGCAGCCAGGGAAGGGAGCAGTACTTC.

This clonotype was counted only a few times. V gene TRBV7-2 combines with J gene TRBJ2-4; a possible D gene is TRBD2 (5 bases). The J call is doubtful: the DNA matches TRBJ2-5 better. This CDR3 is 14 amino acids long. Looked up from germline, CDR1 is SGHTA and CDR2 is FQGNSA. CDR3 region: CASSLSRGIETQYF. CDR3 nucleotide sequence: TGTGCCAGCAGCTTATCTCGGGGAATAGAGACCCAGTACTTC.